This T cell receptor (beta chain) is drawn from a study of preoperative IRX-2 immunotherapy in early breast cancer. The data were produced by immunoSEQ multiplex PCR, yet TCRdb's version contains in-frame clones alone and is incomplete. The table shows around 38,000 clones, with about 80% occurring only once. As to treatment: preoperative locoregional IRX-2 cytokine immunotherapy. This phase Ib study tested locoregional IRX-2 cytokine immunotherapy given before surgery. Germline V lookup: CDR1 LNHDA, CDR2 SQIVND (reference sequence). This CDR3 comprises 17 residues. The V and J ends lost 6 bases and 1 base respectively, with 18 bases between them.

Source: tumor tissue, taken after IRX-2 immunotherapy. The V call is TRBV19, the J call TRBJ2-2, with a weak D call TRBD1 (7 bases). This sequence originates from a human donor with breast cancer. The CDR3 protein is CASSPSSGGMNTGELFF. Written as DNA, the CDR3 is TGTGCCAGTAGCCCGTCTTCAGGGGGGATGAACACCGGGGAGCTGTTTTTT.